This TCR beta chain was captured in a study of blood T cell repertoires in COVID-19. Germline V gene data show CDR1 as KGHSH and CDR2 as LQKENI. The CDR3 sequence is 16 residues long. The V and J ends lost 4 bases and 0 bases, in that order; junction bases with no gene match: 7. Clones were read by immunoSEQ multiplex PCR, and TCRdb kept only the in-frame ones, dropping some. Counted here are roughly 76,000 clones, 87% occurring once; the ten biggest clones make up approximately 8%. This clonotype was sampled from a man aged 25-45 years with acute or convalescent COVID-19. The V call is TRBV18, the J call TRBJ2-3; 7 nucleotides align to TRBD1. The sample taken for sequencing was peripheral blood. DNA for the CDR3: TGTGCCAGCTCACGTCGACAGGGATCTAGCACAGATACGCAGTATTTT. Translation: CASSRRQGSSTDTQYF. The whole variable domain, filled in from reference TRBV18 and TRBJ2-3, reads NAGVMQNPRHLVRRRGQEARLRCSPMKGHSHVYWYRQLPEEGLKFMVYLQKENIIDESGMPKERFSAEFPKEGPSILRIQQVVRGDSAAYFCASSRRQGSSTDTQYFGPGTRLTVL.